Each of the 7 T cell receptor beta chains below was sequenced from the same sample in a study of glioma-infiltrating T cells after dendritic cell vaccination (dated by TCRdb to between 2015 and 2016). The sample's time point, from its label and the paper: after dendritic cell vaccination, including at tumor progression/relapse. Libraries were made using the immunoSEQ multiplex PCR assay. In its TCRdb copy, this immuneACCESS table keeps in-frame sequences only and misses some clones. Where compared with another copy, unresolved V genes explain less than half of these, and the others have no known cause. The sample table contains 72,000 or so clones; only one count was recorded for around 86% of them. The top ten clones comprise approximately 2.1% of the sample. The input for sequencing was blood, taken after dendritic cell vaccination. Every receptor here comes from a human donor with glioblastoma.

This rearrangement joins TRBV11-2 to TRBJ1-3; no definite D call. V lost 1 base and J 3 bases, leaving 13 bases between the germline ends. This CDR3 comprises 16 residues. Germline CDR1 SGHAT, CDR2 FQNNGV. As DNA, the CDR3 is TGTGCCAGCAGCTTAGGTCTTTCAGTCGATGGAAACACCATATATTTT. This gives the protein CASSLGLSVDGNTIYF.

The chain employs TRBV11-2 and TRBJ2-7; D is possibly TRBD1 (6 bases). The CDR3 runs 14 residues. V dropped 1 base and J dropped 6 bases, with 13 bases sitting between them. Germline-derived CDR1 and CDR2 are SGHAT and FQNNGV. The CDR3, as DNA: TGTGCCAGCAGCTTAGTCAGGGGTTTTGGCGAGCAGTACTTC. Amino acid sequence: CASSLVRGFGEQYF.

The V gene is TRBV6-1, the J gene TRBJ1-2; TRBD1 matches 8 bases. The germline V gene has CDR1 MNHNS and CDR2 SASEGT. There are 13 residues in the CDR3. V shed 3 bases and J 3 bases; nucleotides not matched to a gene: 0. The chain's CDR3 is CASSETGDYGYTF. The CDR3 nucleotides are TGTGCCAGCAGTGAGACAGGGGACTATGGCTACACCTTC.

The chain has TRBV4-3 and TRBJ2-7; 9 bases map to TRBD2. The CDR3 extends over 16 amino acids. The germline V gene encodes CDR1 LGHNA and CDR2 YSLEER. After removal of 1 base from V and 2 bases from J, the junction contained 6 bases not matched to a gene. The CDR3 sequence: CASSQGVAGAAYEQYF. The CDR3, as DNA: TGCGCCAGCAGCCAAGGTGTAGCGGGAGCTGCCTACGAGCAGTACTTC.

This chain uses TRBV15 with TRBJ1-3, with D hard to call. The CDR3 runs 15 residues. Germline V CDR1 and CDR2: LNHNV, YYDKDF (reference sequence). Trimming removed 0 bases at V and 0 bases at J, with 6 bases between. CDR3 nucleotide sequence: TGTGCCACCAGCAGAGAGGCAAACTCTGGAAACACCATATATTTT. Translating gives CATSREANSGNTIYF.

The chain couples TRBV29-1 to TRBJ2-3; TRBD1 is a possible D gene (5 bases). V was shortened by 4 bases and J by 2 bases, with 10 bases between the two germline ends. The CDR3 has 13 amino acids. The germline CDR1 and CDR2 sequences are SQVTM and ANQGSEA. CDR3 region: CSVVPRDTDTQYF. In DNA, the CDR3 is TGCAGCGTTGTACCCAGGGACACAGATACGCAGTATTTT.

This clone was seen only a few times. The rearrangement joins TRBV2 to TRBJ2-1; 10 bases match TRBD1. The CDR3 loop spans 12 amino acids. After removal of 11 bases from V and 7 bases from J, the junction contained 5 bases not matched to a gene. Germline V CDR1 and CDR2: SNHLY, FYNNEI. The CDR3 here is CACRDRGNEQFF. As DNA, the CDR3 is TGTGCCTGCCGGGACAGGGGTAATGAGCAGTTCTTC.